These 5 T cell receptor beta chains were all obtained from the same sample, sequenced in a study of blood T cell repertoires in COVID-19 (dated by TCRdb to about 2020). Libraries were prepared through the immunoSEQ multiplex PCR assay. Sourced from immuneACCESS, this table was stored by TCRdb with only in-frame sequences that have V and J called. A share of the clones is absent; for the studies checked, an unresolved V gene accounts for under half, and the remainder has no known explanation. The sample table shows hundreds of thousands of clones, and more than 70% are seen once. The ten top clones hold 7% to 8% of the sample. Sequencing was carried out using peripheral blood. The receptor set was obtained from a woman in her seventies with COVID-19, enrolled during active disease.

This chain connects TRBV12-3 or TRBV12-4 to TRBJ1-2; a weak D match, TRBD1 (6 bases). The CDR3 consists of 13 residues. Trimming cost V 6 bases and J 4 bases, with 12 bases left between them. Written as DNA, the CDR3 is TGTGCCAGCAGCCCGGGGGGCGTCTATGGCTACACCTTC. It encodes CASSPGGVYGYTF.

The gene calls are TRBV7-3 and TRBJ2-3; a weak D match, TRBD1 (5 bases). Germline V gene lookup returns CDR1 SGHTA and CDR2 FQGTGA. Between the trimmed V and J ends, which lost 5 bases and 1 base, there was a span of 10 bases. The CDR3 length is 14 residues. CDR3 sequence (DNA): TGTGCCAGCAGCCTAGTAGGGGGCACAGATACGCAGTATTTT. This codes for CASSLVGGTDTQYF.

This sequence joins TRBV30 and TRBJ1-5; no reliable D call. Trimming stripped 2 bases from V and 5 bases from J, with 25 bases between. Germline V lookup: CDR1 GTSNPN, CDR2 SVGIG (reference sequence). This CDR3 region has 18 residues. This CDR3 is CAWSSRALTWQKYQPQHF. The CDR3 DNA reads TGTGCCTGGAGTTCAAGAGCCTTGACATGGCAGAAATATCAGCCCCAGCATTTT.

This chain connects TRBV27 to TRBJ1-2; 7 bases match TRBD1. The CDR3 is 16 amino acids. In germline, CDR1 is MNHEY, CDR2 SMNVEV (reference sequence). The V and J ends lost 5 bases and 3 bases, in that order; junction bases with no gene match: 12. The CDR3: CASSALRTGGDYGYTF. CDR3 bases: TGTGCCAGCAGTGCCCTCAGGACAGGCGGGGACTATGGCTACACCTTC.

The V and J genes are TRBV7-9 and TRBJ2-2, with 9 bases fitting TRBD2. The CDR3 totals 15 residues. Germline trimming cut 2 bases from V and 4 bases from J; bases unmatched to any gene: 2. Germline CDR1 reads SEHNR; CDR2 reads FQNEAQ (reference sequence). CDR3 coding DNA: TGTGCCAGCAGCTTAAAAGCGGGGGGCACCGGGGAGCTGTTTTTT. Amino acid sequence: CASSLKAGGTGELFF. Variable domain in full (rest from reference TRBV7-9 and TRBJ2-2): DTGVSQNPRHKITKRGQNVTFRCDPISEHNRLYWYRQTLGQGPEFLTYFQNEAQLEKSRLLSDRFSAERPKGSFSTLEIQRTEQGDSAMYLCASSLKAGGTGELFFGEGSRLTVL.